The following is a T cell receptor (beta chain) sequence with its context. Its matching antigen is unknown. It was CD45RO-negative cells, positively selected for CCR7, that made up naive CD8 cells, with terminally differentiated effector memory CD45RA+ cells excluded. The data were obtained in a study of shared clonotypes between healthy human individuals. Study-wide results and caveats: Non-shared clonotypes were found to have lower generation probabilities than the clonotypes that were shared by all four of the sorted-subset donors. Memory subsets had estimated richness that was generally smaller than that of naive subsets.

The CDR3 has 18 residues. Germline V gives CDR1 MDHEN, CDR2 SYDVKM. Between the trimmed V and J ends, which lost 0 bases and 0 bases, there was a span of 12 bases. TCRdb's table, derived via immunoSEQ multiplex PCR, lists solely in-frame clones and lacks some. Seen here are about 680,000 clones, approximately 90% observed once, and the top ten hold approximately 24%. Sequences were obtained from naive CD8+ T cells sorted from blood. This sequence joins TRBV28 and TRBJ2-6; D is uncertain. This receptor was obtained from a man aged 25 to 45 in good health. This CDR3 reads CASSLWDTTTSGANVLTF. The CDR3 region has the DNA TGTGCCAGCAGTTTATGGGATACTACTACCTCTGGGGCCAACGTCCTGACTTTC.